This T cell receptor beta chain is drawn from a study of blood T cell repertoires in COVID-19 (dated by TCRdb to 2018 to 2020). Broadly, across the study: Samples covering the acute and convalescent phases of COVID-19 were provided by collaborators in the United States, Italy and Spain. The material from the prospective study consisted of cDNA or gDNA derived from T cells, B-cell-depleted T cells, or PBMCs. Deeply sampled blood TCRbeta repertoires from subjects exposed to, actively infected with, or recovered from COVID-19 were included in the dataset. The repertoires were released in a freely available public database intended as a resource for research on the immune response to SARS-CoV-2. The samples were drawn from two sources: the first 160 participants of the ongoing ImmuneRACE study, and over 1,000 subjects contributed by 6 global collaborators. Sample metadata almost always included a de-identified subject ID, COVID-19 status, age in years and sex. HLA class I and class II types, where available, came from metadata supplied by the sample provider rather than from assay-based typing.

Looking up the germline V gene (reference sequence) yields CDR1 LNHNV and CDR2 YYDKDF. The CDR3 measures 15 amino acids from cysteine to phenylalanine. Solely the CDR3 DNA is kept, with 45 bases framed from the first base. Trimmed from V: 1 base; trimmed from J: 0 bases; junction bases lacking a gene match: 1. Collaborating institutions collected whole blood in K2EDTA tubes following their own protocols. Collaborator samples were shipped for TCRbeta analysis as frozen whole blood, isolated PBMCs, or DNA extracted from either sample type. TCRbeta CDR3 regions were amplified from genomic DNA by means of the immunoSEQ Assay, a bias-controlled multiplex PCR. The study's processing was this. Nucleated cell counts per sample were estimated from amplification of reference gene primers within the assay. Sequence reads were collapsed and filtered to measure the absolute abundance of every unique TCRbeta CDR3 rearrangement. Productive Simpson clonality was computed per sample as the square root of Simpson's diversity index over productive rearrangements. Entries here come from immuneACCESS through TCRdb and include only in-frame sequences with V and J called. Some clones fail to appear in such tables; in the studies checked, an unresolved V gene covers under half of the shortfall, and the cause of the remainder is unknown. V and J calls plus clone size are reproduced from that table; the DNA served to infer D and trimming. The sample has 250,000 to 300,000 clones on record, 81% of them singletons. Over 2.5% of the sample goes to the ten largest clones.

Notes on this clone: The antigen this receptor binds is unknown. No clone much larger than this one lies a single base away; base qualities are absent.

The paper's findings and limits, for the study overall: Clinical and demographic metadata were provided uncurated, with the amount varying by source and participant.

Recombination connected TRBV15 to TRBJ1-2; 8 bases in between match TRBD1. The sequence came from a woman in her sixties or seventies with active or convalescent COVID-19. Material: peripheral blood. In nucleotide form, the sequence is TGTGCCACCAGCAGAGGACAGGGGCCTAACTATGGCTACACCTTC. Its product reads: CATSRGQGPNYGYTF.